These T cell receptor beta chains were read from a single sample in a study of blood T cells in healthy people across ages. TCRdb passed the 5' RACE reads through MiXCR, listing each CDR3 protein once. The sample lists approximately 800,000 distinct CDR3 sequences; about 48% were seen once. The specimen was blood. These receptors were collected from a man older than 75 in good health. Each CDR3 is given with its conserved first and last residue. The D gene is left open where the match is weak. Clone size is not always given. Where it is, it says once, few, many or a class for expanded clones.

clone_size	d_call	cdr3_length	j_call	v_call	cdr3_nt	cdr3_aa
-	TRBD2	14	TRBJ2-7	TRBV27	TGTGCCAGCAGTATCGGGGGGTATTCTTACGAGCAGTACTTC	CASSIGGYSYEQYF
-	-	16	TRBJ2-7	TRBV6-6	TGTGCCAGCAGCCCGACCTTTAGCGGTAGTTCCTACGAGCAGTACTTC	CASSPTFSGSSYEQYF
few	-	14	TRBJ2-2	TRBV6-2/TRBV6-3	TGTGCCAGCAGTCCCCTCACTAGCACCGGGGAGCTGTTTTTT	CASSPLTSTGELFF
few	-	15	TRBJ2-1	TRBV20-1	TGCAGTGCTAGAGATCTACAGAGTTCCTACAATGAGCAGTTCTTC	CSARDLQSSYNEQFF
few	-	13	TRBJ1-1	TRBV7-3	TGTGCCAGCAGCTCCCGACTGGGGACTGAAGCTTTCTTT	CASSSRLGTEAFF
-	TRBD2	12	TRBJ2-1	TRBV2	TGTGCCAGCAGTGAACTAGCGGATGAGCAGTTCTTC	CASSELADEQFF
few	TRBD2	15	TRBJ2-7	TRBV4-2	TGTGCCAGCAGCCAAGGGACTAGCGGGAGTGGGGAGCAGTACTTC	CASSQGTSGSGEQYF
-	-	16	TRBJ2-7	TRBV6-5	TGTGCCAGCAGTTACGACGGGGGGCGGGGGCCCTACGAGCAGTACTTC	CASSYDGGRGPYEQYF
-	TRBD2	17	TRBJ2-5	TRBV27	TGTGCCAGCAGTCCCCTGACTAGCGGGAGGTCCGGGGAGACCCAGTACTTC	CASSPLTSGRSGETQYF
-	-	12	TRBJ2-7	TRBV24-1	TGTGCCACCAGTGGCTCCTCCTACGAGCAGTACTTC	CATSGSSYEQYF
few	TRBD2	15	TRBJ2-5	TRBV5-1	TGCGCCAGCGGACCTAGCGGGAATTTAGAAGAGACCCAGTACTTC	CASGPSGNLEETQYF
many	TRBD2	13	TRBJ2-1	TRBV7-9	TGTGCCAGCAGCTTAGCCGGGGGGAATGAGCAGTTCTTC	CASSLAGGNEQFF
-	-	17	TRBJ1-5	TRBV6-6	TGTGCCAGCAGTTACAGGGGAAGTGCAAGTGGCAATCAGCCCCAGCATTTT	CASSYRGSASGNQPQHF
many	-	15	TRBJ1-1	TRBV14	TGTGCCAGCAGCGCTCGGGACAAAGCGAACACTGAAGCTTTCTTT	CASSARDKANTEAFF
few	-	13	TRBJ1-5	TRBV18	TGTGCCAGCTCCCACGCAAGTGATCAGCCCCAGCATTTT	CASSHASDQPQHF
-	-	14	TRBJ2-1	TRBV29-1	TGCAGCGTCCTGAAGACTAGCTCCTACAATGAGCAGTTCTTC	CSVLKTSSYNEQFF
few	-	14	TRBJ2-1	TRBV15	TGTGCCACCAGCAGAGTACGGGGAAACGGTGAGCAGTTCTTC	CATSRVRGNGEQFF
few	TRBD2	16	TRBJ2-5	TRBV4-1	TGCGCCAGCAGCCAAGAACTAGCGGGAGTACGAGAGACCCAGTACTTC	CASSQELAGVRETQYF
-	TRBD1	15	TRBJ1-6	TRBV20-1	TGCAGTGCTAGGGACCGACAGGGTTCGAATTCACCCCTCCACTTT	CSARDRQGSNSPLHF
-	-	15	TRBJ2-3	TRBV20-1	TGCAGTGCTGGAGACTGGGCGGTTAGCATGGATACGCAGTATTTT	CSAGDWAVSMDTQYF
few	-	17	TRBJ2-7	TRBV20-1	TGCAGTGCTAGAGGTGGAGGTGGGAGCGAGAGCTCCTACGAGCAGTACTTC	CSARGGGGSESSYEQYF
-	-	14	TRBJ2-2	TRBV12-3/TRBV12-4	TGTGCCGGCAGTCGCGACTATAACACCGGGGAGCTGTTTTTT	CAGSRDYNTGELFF
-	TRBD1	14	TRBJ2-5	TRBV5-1	TGCGCCAGCAGCCTGGGGACAGAGATGGGGACCCAGTACTTC	CASSLGTEMGTQYF
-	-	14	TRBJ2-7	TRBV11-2	TGTGCCAGCAGCTTCAAGGGGGGGAAAGGCGAGCAGTACTTC	CASSFKGGKGEQYF
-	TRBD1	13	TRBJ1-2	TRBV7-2	TGTGCCAGCAGCCTCGGGACAGTCCATGGCTACACCTTC	CASSLGTVHGYTF
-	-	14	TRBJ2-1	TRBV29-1	TGCAGCGTTGGAGGGCCTAGGGGATACAATGAGCAGTTCTTC	CSVGGPRGYNEQFF
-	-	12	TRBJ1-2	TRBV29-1	TGCAGCGCCGAACCCCAGGGCCATGGCTACACCTTC	CSAEPQGHGYTF
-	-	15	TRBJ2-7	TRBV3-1	TGTGCCAGCAGCCCACTAGCAGCTCGCGACTACGAGCAGTACTTC	CASSPLAARDYEQYF
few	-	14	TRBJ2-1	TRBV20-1	TGCAGTGCTAGAGATGACGGAGACTACAATGAGCAGTTCTTC	CSARDDGDYNEQFF
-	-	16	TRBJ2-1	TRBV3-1	TGTGCCAGCAGCCAATGGGCGGCCCGCCCCCGCAATGAGCAGTTCTTC	CASSQWAARPRNEQFF
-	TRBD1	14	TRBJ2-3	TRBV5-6	TGTGCCAGCAGCTCGACAGGGGTCCCAGATACGCAGTATTTT	CASSSTGVPDTQYF
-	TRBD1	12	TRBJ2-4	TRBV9	TGTGCCAGCAGCTCCCCCGGGACAGGGACGTACTTC	CASSSPGTGTYF
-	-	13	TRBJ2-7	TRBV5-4	TGTGCCAGCAGCCCAGAAGGGCCAGGGGAGCAGTACTTC	CASSPEGPGEQYF
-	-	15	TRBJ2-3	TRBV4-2	TGTGCCAGCAGCCAAGATCTACTAGCCCCAGATACGCAGTATTTT	CASSQDLLAPDTQYF
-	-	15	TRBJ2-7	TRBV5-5	TGTGCCAGCAGCTTGGGCTCCTACCCCCTTTACGAGCAGTACTTC	CASSLGSYPLYEQYF
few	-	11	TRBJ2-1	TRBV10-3	TGTGCCATCAGCAGGGGGGTTGAGCAGTTCTTC	CAISRGVEQFF
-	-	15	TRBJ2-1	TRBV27	TGTGCCAGCAGCCACCGGGACGGGGCCTACAATGAGCAGTTCTTC	CASSHRDGAYNEQFF
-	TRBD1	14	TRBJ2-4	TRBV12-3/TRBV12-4	TGTGCCAGCAGTCCAACAGGGGGCTTTGACATTCAGTACTTC	CASSPTGGFDIQYF
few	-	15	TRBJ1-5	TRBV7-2	TGTGCCAGCAGTCCTACAGGCGATAGCAATCAGCCCCAGCATTTT	CASSPTGDSNQPQHF
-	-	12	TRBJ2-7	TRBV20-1	TGCAGTGCTAGGGGTGGGACCAACGAGCAGTACTTC	CSARGGTNEQYF
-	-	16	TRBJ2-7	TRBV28	TGTGCCAGCAGCCGGGGCGGTAGCGGAATCTCCTACGAGCAGTACTTC	CASSRGGSGISYEQYF
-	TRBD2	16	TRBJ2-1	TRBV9	TGTGCCAGCAGCGTAGGGGGATTAGCGGGAGGGTTAGGACAGTTCTTC	CASSVGGLAGGLGQFF